This T cell receptor beta chain originates from a study of T cells in Graves' hyperthyroidism and ophthalmopathy. Study-level results: Separating ophthalmopathy from stable hyperthyroidism was achieved by a 13 V-J model. Blood also contained most expanded thyroid clonotypes above 0.001.

Per the germline V gene, CDR1 is MNHEY and CDR2 is SVGEGT. With 9 bases removed from V and 0 bases from J, the gap between germline ends came to 23 bases. This CDR3 region has 17 residues. The investigators amplified TCR beta CDR3 regions from RNA transcripts. Carried out on the TCR CDR3, a first-round RT-PCR used the HTBI primer set. A single record per CDR3 protein comes from TCRdb applying MiXCR to the multiplex PCR reads. This table has roughly 500,000 distinct CDR3 sequences, over 45% appearing once. Used for diagnoses were clinical symptoms, serum thyroxine and TRAb, thyroid ultrasound and orbital computed tomography. This clonotype was picked up many times. The antigen is unknown.

The sequenced sample consisted of peripheral blood or thyroid tissue (not recorded which). The chain carries TRBV6-2 or TRBV6-3 and TRBJ1-1; unclear D gene. The TCR comes from an adult woman with Graves' disease, either hyperthyroidism or ophthalmopathy (not recorded which). CDR3 residues: CASHQNLGSEMNTEAFF. CDR3 coding DNA: TGTGCCAGTCATCAAAATCTAGGGAGTGAGATGAACACTGAAGCTTTCTTT.